This T cell receptor beta chain was recorded in a study of tumor-infiltrating lymphocytes in primary liver carcinoma. Unsorted bulk tissue (roughly 17-32 mg) underwent RNA and DNA co-extraction. As regards this clonotype: As yet, its antigen is unknown. The junction departs from germline at one end; a sequencing error may be responsible.

A primer in the constant region served to generate TCR beta cDNA from 500 ng of total RNA. What produced the TCR beta libraries was three nested multiplex PCR rounds using slightly modified ARM-PCR. TCRdb redid the calling of the multiplex PCR reads with MiXCR, one entry per CDR3 protein. This table has 20,000 to 25,000 distinct CDR3 sequences, around 79% appearing once. Whole-study results and caveats: Significantly larger top-250-clone fractions were found in tumors than in blood (p = 0.039).

The TCR was taken from a woman in her thirties with primary liver carcinoma and hepatitis B virus infection. The specimen was liver tumor tissue from sampling region 1. Subset defined: tumor region T1, superior pole.

This chain's CDR3 is CASNIAGKYEQYF. The CDR3 DNA reads TGTGCCAGCAACATTGCGGGGAAGTACGAACAGTACTTC. The chain links TRBV11-2 to TRBJ2-7; TRBD2 might be the D (6 bases). CDR1 is SGHAT and CDR2 is FQNNGV in the germline V gene. The CDR3 is 13 amino acids.